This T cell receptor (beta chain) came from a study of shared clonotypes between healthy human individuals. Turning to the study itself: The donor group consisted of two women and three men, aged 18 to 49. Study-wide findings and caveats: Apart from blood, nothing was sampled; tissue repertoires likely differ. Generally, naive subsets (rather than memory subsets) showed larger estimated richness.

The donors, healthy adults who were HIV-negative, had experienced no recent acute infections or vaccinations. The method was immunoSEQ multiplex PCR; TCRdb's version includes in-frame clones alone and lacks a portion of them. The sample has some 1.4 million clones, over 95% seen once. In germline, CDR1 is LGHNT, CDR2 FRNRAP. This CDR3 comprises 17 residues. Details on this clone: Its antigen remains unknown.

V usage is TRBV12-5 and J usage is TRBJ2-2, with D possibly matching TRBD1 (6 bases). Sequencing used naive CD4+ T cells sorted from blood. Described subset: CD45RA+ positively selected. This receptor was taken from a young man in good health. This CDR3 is CDWVARGLIKNTGELFF. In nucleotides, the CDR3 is TGTGACTGGGTGGCCAGGGGCCTGATTAAGAACACCGGGGAGCTGTTTTTT.